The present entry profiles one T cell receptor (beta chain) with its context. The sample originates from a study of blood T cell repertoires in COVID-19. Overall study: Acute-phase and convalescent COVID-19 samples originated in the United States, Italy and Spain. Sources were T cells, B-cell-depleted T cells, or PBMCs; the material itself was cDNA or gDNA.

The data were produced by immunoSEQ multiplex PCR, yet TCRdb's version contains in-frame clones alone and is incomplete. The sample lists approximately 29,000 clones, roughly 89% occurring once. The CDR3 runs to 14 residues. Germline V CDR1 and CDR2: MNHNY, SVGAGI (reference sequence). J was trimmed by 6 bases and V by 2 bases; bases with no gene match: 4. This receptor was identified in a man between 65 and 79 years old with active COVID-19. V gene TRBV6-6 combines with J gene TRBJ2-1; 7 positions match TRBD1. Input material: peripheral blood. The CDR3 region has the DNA TGTGCCAGCAGTTACCCCGGACAGGTCAATGAGCAGTTCTTC. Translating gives CASSYPGQVNEQFF.